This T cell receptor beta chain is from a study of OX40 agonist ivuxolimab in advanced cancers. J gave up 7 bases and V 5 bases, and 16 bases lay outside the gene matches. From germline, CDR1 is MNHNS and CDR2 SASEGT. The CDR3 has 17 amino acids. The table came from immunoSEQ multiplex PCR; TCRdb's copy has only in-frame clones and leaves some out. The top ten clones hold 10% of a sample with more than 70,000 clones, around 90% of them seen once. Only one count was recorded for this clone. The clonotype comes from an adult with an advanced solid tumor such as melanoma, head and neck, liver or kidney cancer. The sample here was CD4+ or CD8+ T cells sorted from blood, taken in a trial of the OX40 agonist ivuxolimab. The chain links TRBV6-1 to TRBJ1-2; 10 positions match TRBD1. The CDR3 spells CASSQGQGDRPLFGYTF. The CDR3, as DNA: TGTGCCAGCAGTCAAGGACAGGGGGACCGACCTCTATTTGGCTACACCTTC.